This entry lists 27 T cell receptor beta chains sequenced from one sample in a study of beta chain features in type 1 diabetes. Findings of the study overall: In all four CD4+ subsets, TCRB CDR3 length was significantly, moderately reduced in type 1 diabetes.

The antigens these receptors bind are not known. Sequenced material consisted of expressed TCRB transcripts (all of the isolated RNA was reverse transcribed). Sequenced by immunoSEQ multiplex PCR; TCRdb stores in-frame clones only, minus some. The sample lists about 700,000 clones; around 15% were seen once. Material: naive CD4+ T cells from blood. The receptors stem from a young man with type 1 diabetes.

This clone was seen only a few times. The chain joins TRBV30 to TRBJ1-5; TRBD1 aligns across 7 bases. CDR1 is GTSNPN, CDR2 SVGIG, per germline (reference sequence). Trimming at V came to 2 bases and at J to 7 bases, leaving 8 bases not matched to a gene. CDR3 length: 14 residues. DNA for the CDR3: TGTGCCTGGAGTTCCGTACAGGGGATCCAGCCCCAGCATTTT. Its translation is CAWSSVQGIQPQHF. Full variable domain (remainder filled in from reference TRBV30 and TRBJ1-5): SQTIHQWPATLVQPVGSPLSLECTVEGTSNPNLYWYRQAAGRGLQLLFYSVGIGQISSEVPQNLSASRPQDRQFILSSKKLLLSDSGFYLCAWSSVQGIQPQHFGDGTRLSIL.

This chain connects TRBV28 to TRBJ1-2; D is unclear. Germline V CDR1 and CDR2: MDHEN, SYDVKM. The CDR3 loop spans 13 amino acids. V shed 3 bases and J shed 5 bases, with 10 bases lying between them. The DNA of the CDR3 is TGTGCCAGCAGTTTGGTGGGTGATTATGGCTACACCTTC. Translating gives CASSLVGDYGYTF.

This clone showed up just once. This CDR3 reads CASSSEPPPRDTQYF. CDR3 sequence (DNA): TGTGCCAGCAGCTCCGAACCTCCGCCGCGAGATACGCAGTATTTT. V usage is TRBV7-6 and J usage is TRBJ2-3; D unresolved. Trimming took 4 bases from V and 5 from J, leaving 16 bases between them. There are 15 residues in the CDR3. The germline gives CDR1 SGHVS, CDR2 FNYEAQ.

Concerning this clone: Other nucleotide sequences from this sample produce the same CDR3. V is TRBV18 and J is TRBJ2-5; D uncertain. CDR1 KGHSH and CDR2 LQKENI come from the germline V gene. The CDR3 is 13 residues long. V lost 1 base, J lost 5 bases, and 8 bases lay in between. The CDR3 here is CASSPRERETQYF. CDR3 nucleotides: TGTGCCAGCTCACCACGGGAACGGGAGACCCAGTACTTC.

Only a few counts were recorded for this clone. The chain uses TRBV28 and TRBJ1-2; D remains unclear. The CDR3 sequence is 14 residues long. Germline values: CDR1 MDHEN, CDR2 SYDVKM. V lost 5 bases and J lost 3, with 13 bases in between. CDR3 nucleotides: TGTGCCAGCAGTCCGGGTGTTTTAGACTATGGCTACACCTTC. Translated, it gives CASSPGVLDYGYTF.

The chain recombines TRBV5-1 with TRBJ1-2, with D tentatively TRBD1 (6 bases). The CDR3 consists of 15 residues. Germline CDR1 SGHRS, CDR2 YFSETQ. V lost 0 bases, J lost 2 bases, and 11 bases lay in between. The CDR3 nucleotides are TGCGCCAGCAGCTTGGCACAGGGTGGCAACTATGGCTACACCTTC. Translated: CASSLAQGGNYGYTF.

This clone has more than one count but fewer than ten. This chain uses TRBV4-1 with TRBJ1-5; TRBD1 might be the D (6 bases). The CDR3 length is 15 residues. V was trimmed by 2 bases and J by 2 bases, leaving 10 bases between them. CDR1 and CDR2 from the germline V gene are MGHRA and YSYEKL. The CDR3: CASSQHRVGNQPQHF. CDR3 nucleotides: TGCGCCAGCAGCCAACACAGGGTTGGCAATCAGCCCCAGCATTTT.

This chain joins TRBV10-1 and TRBJ2-1; D may be TRBD1 (5 bases). Trimming removed 5 bases at V and 6 bases at J, with 8 bases between. This CDR3 has 12 residues. Germline V gene sequence: CDR1 WNHNN, CDR2 SYGVQD (reference sequence). The chain's CDR3 is CASSSQGNEQFF. CDR3 sequence (DNA): TGCGCCAGCAGTTCCCAGGGCAATGAGCAGTTCTTC.

This clone has a handful of counts. The rearrangement uses TRBV5-4 and TRBJ1-6, with unresolved D. Per germline, CDR1 SGHNT and CDR2 YYREEE (reference sequence). This CDR3 comprises 15 residues. With 3 bases removed from V and 6 bases from J, the gap between germline ends came to 13 bases. The CDR3 nucleotides read TGTGCCAGCAGCTCCTGGGCAGCCTCTAATTCACCCCTCCACTTT. Encoded protein: CASSSWAASNSPLHF.

This clone showed up just a few times. V is TRBV6-1 and J is TRBJ1-5; D may be TRBD1 (5 bases). Germline V gene lookup returns CDR1 MNHNS and CDR2 SASEGT. Trimming pared 6 bases from V and 3 bases from J, leaving 12 bases between. The CDR3 is 14 residues long. Here the CDR3 reads CASRPGAVNQPQHF. The CDR3 DNA reads TGTGCCAGCAGGCCTGGGGCAGTCAATCAGCCCCAGCATTTT.

This clone has just a few counts. The chain uses TRBV4-1 and TRBJ2-3; TRBD2 agrees at 12 bases. V lost 4 bases and J lost 2; bases outside the gene matches: 1. Germline CDR1 and CDR2: MGHRA and YSYEKL. The CDR3 runs 15 residues. The CDR3 sequence: CASSPSGGATDTQYF. CDR3 nucleotides: TGCGCCAGCAGCCCTAGCGGGGGGGCCACAGATACGCAGTATTTT.

This clone was counted between two and nine times. This chain connects TRBV7-9 to TRBJ1-5; possibly TRBD1 for D (6 bases). CDR3 length: 13 residues. V lost 4 bases and J lost 7, with 11 bases in between. CDR1 is SEHNR and CDR2 is FQNEAQ in the germline V gene (reference sequence). CDR3 sequence: CASSWADRQPQHF. Written as DNA, the CDR3 is TGTGCCAGCAGCTGGGCCGACAGGCAGCCCCAGCATTTT.

The rearrangement uses TRBV18 and TRBJ1-2; 10 bases match TRBD1. The germline V gene encodes CDR1 KGHSH and CDR2 LQKENI. The CDR3 spans 15 residues. The V segment lost 1 base and the J segment 6 bases; nucleotides outside the gene matches: 5. This CDR3 reads CASSPQGQGNHGYTF. The CDR3 nucleotides are TGTGCCAGCTCACCACAGGGACAGGGGAACCATGGCTACACCTTC.

This clone showed up just a few times. This chain joins TRBV19 and TRBJ1-2; TRBD1 is a possible D gene (6 bases). CDR1 and CDR2 from the germline V gene are LNHDA and SQIVND (reference sequence). V was pared by 4 bases and J by 6 bases, with 9 bases between. CDR3 size: 12 residues. The CDR3 nucleotides are TGTGCCAGTAGTACGAGACAGGATGGCTACACCTTC. Translated: CASSTRQDGYTF.

A few counts support this clone. The chain links TRBV20-1 to TRBJ2-5; D uncertain. The CDR3 has 11 residues. The germline CDR1 and CDR2 sequences are DFQATT and SNEGSKA (reference sequence). Trimming removed 3 bases at V and 3 bases at J, with 5 bases between. CDR3 sequence (DNA): TGCAGTGCTAGGATGGAAGAGACCCAGTACTTC. Protein: CSARMEETQYF.

CDR3 DNA: TGTGCCAGCAGCTCTATCCGACAGGGTTACGAGCAGTACTTC. Translating gives CASSSIRQGYEQYF. The rearrangement uses TRBV7-9 and TRBJ2-7; 7 bases align to TRBD1. J gave up 4 bases and V 4 bases, and 7 bases lay outside the gene matches. Germline V gives CDR1 SEHNR, CDR2 FQNEAQ (reference sequence). The CDR3 contains 14 residues.

This clone has a handful of counts. The rearrangement uses TRBV5-1 and TRBJ2-3, with D tentatively TRBD1 (6 bases). Germline-derived CDR1 and CDR2 are SGHRS and YFSETQ. Between the trimmed V and J ends, which lost 4 bases and 4 bases, there was a span of 13 bases. The CDR3 has 14 amino acids. CDR3 sequence reads: CASSAGDPPDTQYF. CDR3 in DNA: TGCGCCAGCAGCGCAGGGGATCCGCCAGATACGCAGTATTTT.

This clone was found a few times. The chain uses TRBV4-2 and TRBJ2-5; weak D call: TRBD2 (6 bases). Deletions cut 4 bases from V and 5 bases from J, with 17 bases between. This CDR3 is 15 amino acids long. Germline CDR1 is LGHNA and CDR2 is YNFKEQ. The DNA of the CDR3 is TGTGCCAGCAGCCGGGTCCGGACGGGGGAGGAGACCCAGTACTTC. Its protein is CASSRVRTGEETQYF.

This clone has only a few counts. This sequence joins TRBV10-3 and TRBJ2-7; perhaps TRBD1 as D (5 bases). V lost 3 bases to trimming and J lost 0 bases, with 9 bases between them. This CDR3 comprises 14 residues. Germline V gene sequence: CDR1 ENHRY, CDR2 SYGVKD. CDR3 in DNA: TGTGCCATCAGTGATGTTGACAGCTCCTACGAGCAGTACTTC. Translating it yields CAISDVDSSYEQYF.

V usage is TRBV29-1 and J usage is TRBJ1-4; 8 nucleotides match TRBD1. This CDR3 contains 16 residues. V was clipped by 1 base and J by 4 bases; unmatched bases: 8. Germline assignment: CDR1 SQVTM and CDR2 ANQGSEA. The CDR3 nucleotides are TGCAGCGTTGAAGGATGGCAGGGGGCTGGTAATGAAAAACTGTTTTTT. The encoded protein is CSVEGWQGAGNEKLFF. Variable domain in full (rest from reference TRBV29-1 and TRBJ1-4): SAVISQKPSRDICQRGTSLTIQCQVDSQVTMMFWYRQQPGQSLTLIATANQGSEATYESGFVIDKFPISRPNLTFSTLTVSNMSPEDSSIYLCSVEGWQGAGNEKLFFGSGTQLSVL.

This clone was seen more than once but under ten times. The chain has TRBV7-3 and TRBJ2-5; possible D gene TRBD1, 6 bases. CDR1 and CDR2 from the germline V gene are SGHTA and FQGTGA. With 5 bases removed from V and 1 base from J, the gap between germline ends came to 8 bases. This CDR3 has 13 amino acids. This chain's CDR3 is CASSQGSQETQYF. DNA for the CDR3: TGTGCCAGCAGCCAGGGGTCCCAAGAGACCCAGTACTTC. Full variable domain (rest looked up from reference TRBV7-3 and TRBJ2-5): GAGVSQTPSNKVTEKGKYVELRCDPISGHTALYWYRQSLGQGPEFLIYFQGTGAADDSGLPNDRFFAVRPEGSVSTLKIQRTERGDSAVYLCASSQGSQETQYFGPGTRLLVL.

The gene calls are TRBV25-1 and TRBJ1-1; TRBD1 might be the D (5 bases). This CDR3 region has 13 residues. Trimming pared 7 bases from V and 0 bases from J, leaving 9 bases between. CDR1 and CDR2 (germline): MGHDK, SYGVNS. The CDR3 DNA reads TGTGCCAGCATGGGGGTCATGAACACTGAAGCTTTCTTT. It codes for CASMGVMNTEAFF.

This chain joins TRBV28 and TRBJ1-5; D remains unclear. The CDR3 loop spans 10 amino acids. Looked up from germline, CDR1 is MDHEN and CDR2 is SYDVKM. Trimming removed 8 bases at V and 8 bases at J, with 7 bases between. As DNA, the CDR3 is TGTGCCAGCGGCCGGGAGCCCCAGCATTTT. Amino acid sequence: CASGREPQHF.

V is TRBV11-2 and J is TRBJ2-6; unclear D gene. Trimming removed 7 bases at V and 2 bases at J, with 15 bases between. Looked up from germline, CDR1 is SGHAT and CDR2 is FQNNGV. The CDR3 has 16 amino acids. CDR3 DNA sequence: TGTGCCAGCACCCCGCCCGAGGCCCCTGGGGCCAACGTCCTGACTTTC. Translation gives CASTPPEAPGANVLTF.

V and J are TRBV4-1 and TRBJ1-2; 7 bases line up with TRBD1. This CDR3 has 15 residues. Germline loops: CDR1 MGHRA, CDR2 YSYEKL. With V trimmed by 1 base and J by 5 bases, 7 bases remained unmatched. Here the CDR3 DNA reads TGCGCCAGCAGCCAAGCCCAGGGGGAAGGGTATGGCTACACCTTC. Translated: CASSQAQGEGYGYTF.

This clone occurred a few times. The CDR3 spells CASSERSDQPQHF. CDR3 coding DNA: TGTGCCAGCAGCGAACGATCGGATCAGCCCCAGCATTTT. V is TRBV2 and J is TRBJ1-5; D ambiguous. The germline CDR1 and CDR2 sequences are SNHLY and FYNNEI. Trimming stripped 6 bases from V and 5 bases from J, with 11 bases between. This CDR3 comprises 13 residues.

This clone was recorded at least ten times. The chain joins TRBV14 to TRBJ2-1; D gene unclear. V was clipped by 2 bases and J by 10 bases, with 12 bases between them. The CDR3 runs to 13 residues. Germline V gives CDR1 SGHDN, CDR2 FVKESK. The CDR3 DNA sequence: TGTGCCAGCAGCCAAAGTCGAGCAGGCGAGCAGTTCTTC. It specifies CASSQSRAGEQFF. Full variable domain (rest looked up from reference TRBV14 and TRBJ2-1): EAGVTQFPSHSVIEKGQTVTLRCDPISGHDNLYWYRRVMGKEIKFLLHFVKESKQDESGMPNNRFLAERTGGTYSTLKVQPAELEDSGVYFCASSQSRAGEQFFGPGTRLTVL.